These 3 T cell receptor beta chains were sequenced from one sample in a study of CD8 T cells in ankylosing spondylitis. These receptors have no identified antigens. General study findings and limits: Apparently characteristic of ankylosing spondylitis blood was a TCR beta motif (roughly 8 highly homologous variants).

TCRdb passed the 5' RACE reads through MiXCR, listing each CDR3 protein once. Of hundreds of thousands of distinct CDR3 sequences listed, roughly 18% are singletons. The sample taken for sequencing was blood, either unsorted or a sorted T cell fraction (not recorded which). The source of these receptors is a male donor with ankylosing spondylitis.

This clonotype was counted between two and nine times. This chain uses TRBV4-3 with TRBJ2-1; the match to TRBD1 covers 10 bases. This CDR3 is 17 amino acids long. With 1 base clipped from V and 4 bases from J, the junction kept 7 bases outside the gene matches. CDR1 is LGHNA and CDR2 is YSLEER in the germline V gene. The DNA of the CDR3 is TGCGCCAGCAGCCAAGGGTGGGGACAGGGGAGATACAATGAGCAGTTCTTC. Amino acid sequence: CASSQGWGQGRYNEQFF.

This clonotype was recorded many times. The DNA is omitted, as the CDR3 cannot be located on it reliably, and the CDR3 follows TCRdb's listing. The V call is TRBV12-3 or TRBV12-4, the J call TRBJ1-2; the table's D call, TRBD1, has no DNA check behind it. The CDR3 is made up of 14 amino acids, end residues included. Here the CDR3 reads CASSLGFAPGSWTF.

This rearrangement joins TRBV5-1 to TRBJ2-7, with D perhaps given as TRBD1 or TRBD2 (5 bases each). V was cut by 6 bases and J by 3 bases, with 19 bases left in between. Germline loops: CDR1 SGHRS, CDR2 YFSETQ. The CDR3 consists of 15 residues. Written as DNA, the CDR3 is TGCGCCAGCATCCAGGACACCGGAGGAGGCTACGAGCAGTACTTC. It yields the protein CASIQDTGGGYEQYF.